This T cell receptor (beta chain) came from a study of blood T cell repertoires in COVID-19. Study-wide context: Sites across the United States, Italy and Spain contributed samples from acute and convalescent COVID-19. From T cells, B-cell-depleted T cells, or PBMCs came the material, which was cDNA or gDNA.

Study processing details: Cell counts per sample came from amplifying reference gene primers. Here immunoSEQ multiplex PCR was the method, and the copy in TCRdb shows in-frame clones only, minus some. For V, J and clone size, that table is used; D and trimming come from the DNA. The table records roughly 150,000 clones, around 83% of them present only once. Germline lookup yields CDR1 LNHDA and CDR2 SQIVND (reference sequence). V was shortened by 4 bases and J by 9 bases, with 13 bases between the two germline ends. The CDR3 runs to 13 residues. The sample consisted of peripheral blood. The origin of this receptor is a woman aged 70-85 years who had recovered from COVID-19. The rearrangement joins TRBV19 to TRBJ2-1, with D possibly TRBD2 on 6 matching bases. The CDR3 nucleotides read TGTGCCAGTAGTACACTAGCAGGTACTGAGCAGTTCTTC. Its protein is CASSTLAGTEQFF.